The rows below give T cell receptor beta chains drawn from one sample of a study of naive and memory T cell subsets. TCRdb re-called the 5' RACE reads through MiXCR, storing one row per CDR3 protein. This repertoire shows over 45,000 distinct CDR3 sequences, about 8.3% found once; its top ten account for approximately 9.7%. These receptors came from a female donor in good health. Both conserved end residues are part of each CDR3. Each record gives: clone size, D gene, J gene, V gene, CDR3 protein, CDR3 DNA. A D gene is named only where the DNA matches it firmly. Some rows have no size entry. The others give once, few or many, or a class for an expanded clone.

>.|.|TRBJ2-1|TRBV10-3
CAISERGDEQFF
TGTGCCATCAGTGAGAGAGGGGATGAGCAGTTCTTC
>few|.|TRBJ2-1|TRBV5-6
CASSRGRNYNEQFF
TGTGCCAGCAGCCGGGGACGAAACTACAATGAGCAGTTCTTC
>few|.|TRBJ2-3|TRBV7-2
CASSPEGTDTQYF
TGTGCCAGCAGCCCCGAAGGTACTGACACGCAGTATTTT
>.|.|TRBJ2-7|TRBV6-2/TRBV6-3
CASSYIPPKPYEQYF
TGTGCCAGCAGTTACATCCCCCCGAAGCCATACGAGCAGTACTTC
>many|.|TRBJ1-2|TRBV5-4
CASSFEQTRGYTF
TGTGCCAGCAGCTTCGAACAAACCCGGGGCTACACCTTC
>.|.|TRBJ2-1|TRBV5-1
CASSLNLGPHNEQFF
TGCGCCAGCAGCTTGAATCTAGGGCCCCACAATGAGCAGTTCTTC
>few|.|TRBJ1-1|TRBV7-3
CASSLTSRGYTEAFF
TGTGCCAGCAGCTTAACGTCCAGAGGGTACACTGAAGCTTTCTTT
>many|.|TRBJ1-2|TRBV7-9
CASSSSRGPYGYTF
TGTGCCAGCAGCTCGTCCCGGGGGCCATATGGCTACACCTTC
>many|TRBD1|TRBJ2-1|TRBV6-5
CASRSGQAYNEQFF
TGTGCCAGCAGGTCGGGACAGGCCTACAATGAGCAGTTCTTC
>few|TRBD1|TRBJ2-2|TRBV12-5
CASGSGQGNFNTGELFF
TGTGCTAGTGGCTCCGGACAGGGAAACTTTAACACCGGGGAGCTGTTTTTT
>few|.|TRBJ1-1|TRBV27
CASSLLQAMNTEAFF
TGTGCCAGCAGTTTATTGCAGGCGATGAACACTGAAGCTTTCTTT
>.|.|TRBJ1-2|TRBV19
CAINQGAHYGYTF
TGTGCCATTAATCAGGGAGCACACTATGGCTACACCTTC
>many|.|TRBJ1-4|TRBV27
CASSYGMKLFF
TGTGCCAGCAGTTACGGGATGAAACTGTTTTTT
>few|TRBD2|TRBJ2-7|TRBV7-3
CASSPQERGIGEQYF
TGTGCCAGCAGCCCACAAGAGCGGGGCATAGGAGAGCAGTACTTC
>many|.|TRBJ1-3|TRBV3-1
CASSQQSGFGNTIYF
TGTGCCAGCAGCCAACAGTCCGGGTTCGGAAACACCATATATTTT
>.|.|TRBJ1-5|TRBV27
CASSWTAVQPQHF
TGTGCCAGCAGTTGGACCGCCGTCCAGCCCCAGCATTTT
>few|.|TRBJ1-1|TRBV18
CASSPVGRNTEAFF
TGTGCCAGCTCACCGGTAGGGAGGAACACTGAAGCTTTCTTT
>.|TRBD2|TRBJ2-5|TRBV11-2
CASSSTRTSFISRGSQETQYF
TGTGCCAGCAGCTCAACAAGGACTAGTTTTATTTCGAGGGGATCACAAGAGACCCAGTACTTC
>few|TRBD1|TRBJ1-5|TRBV7-9
CASSSGTGPGQPQHF
TGTGCCAGCAGCTCCGGGACAGGGCCCGGGCAGCCCCAGCATTTT
>many|TRBD1|TRBJ1-1|TRBV10-3
CAISEQGTTEAFF
TGTGCCATCAGTGAACAGGGGACCACTGAAGCTTTCTTT
>.|.|TRBJ2-3|TRBV7-2
CASSEQQKNTQYF
TGTGCCAGCAGCGAACAGCAGAAAAATACGCAGTATTTT
>many|.|TRBJ1-1|TRBV20-1
CSANFEGSDTEAFF
TGCAGTGCCAACTTCGAGGGGTCCGACACTGAAGCTTTCTTT
>few|.|TRBJ2-1|TRBV25-1
CASSGGREQFF
TGTGCCAGCAGTGGAGGTCGAGAGCAGTTCTTC
>few|.|TRBJ1-3|TRBV28
CASSLAPSGNTIYF
TGTGCCAGCAGTTTAGCTCCCTCTGGAAACACCATATATTTT
>.|.|TRBJ2-1|TRBV7-2
CASSKRQALSLDEQFF
TGTGCCAGCAGCAAAAGACAGGCGCTCTCCTTGGATGAGCAGTTCTTC
>many|.|TRBJ2-2|TRBV7-2
CASGSGQHTGELFF
TGTGCCAGCGGATCCGGACAGCACACCGGGGAGCTGTTTTTT
>.|TRBD1|TRBJ1-2|TRBV11-2
CASSPDRGAGYTF
TGTGCCAGCAGCCCCGACAGGGGGGCTGGCTACACCTTC
>once|TRBD1|TRBJ1-5|TRBV12-3/TRBV12-4
CASSPQGQGSYQPQHF
TGTGCCAGCAGCCCTCAGGGACAGGGGAGTTATCAGCCCCAGCATTTT
>.|TRBD1|TRBJ1-6|TRBV28
CASRQGATNSPLHF
TGTGCCAGTCGACAGGGTGCAACTAATTCACCCCTCCACTTT
>many|TRBD2|TRBJ2-7|TRBV4-2
CASSREGLAGGPSEQYF
TGTGCCAGCAGCCGAGAGGGACTAGCGGGGGGCCCCTCCGAGCAGTACTTC
>.|.|TRBJ2-3|TRBV11-1
CASSLDPTGLAPDTQYF
TGTGCCAGCAGCTTAGACCCTACAGGGCTCGCCCCAGATACGCAGTATTTT
>few|TRBD1|TRBJ2-2|TRBV4-3
CASSQEPGQGSTGELFF
TGCGCCAGCAGCCAAGAACCGGGACAGGGTAGTACCGGGGAGCTGTTTTTT
>few|TRBD1|TRBJ2-2|TRBV4-1
CASSQPPGTGGLGGELFF
TGCGCCAGCAGCCAACCACCCGGGACAGGGGGTTTGGGCGGGGAGCTGTTTTTT
>.|.|TRBJ2-7|TRBV7-9
CASSPGVRGNYEQYF
TGTGCCAGCAGCCCGGGGGTCAGGGGGAACTACGAGCAGTACTTC
>few|.|TRBJ2-2|TRBV10-3
CAISGNAGAGELFF
TGTGCCATCAGTGGGAACGCAGGGGCCGGGGAGCTGTTTTTT
>many|.|TRBJ1-5|TRBV19
CASRRTASNQPQHF
TGTGCCAGTCGCAGGACGGCCAGCAATCAGCCCCAGCATTTT
>many|.|TRBJ1-4|TRBV5-4
CASSPSGSPEKLFF
TGTGCCAGCAGCCCTTCAGGTTCACCTGAAAAACTGTTTTTT
>.|.|TRBJ1-1|TRBV6-2/TRBV6-3
CASSYIRGVFTEAFF
TGTGCCAGCAGTTATATCAGGGGAGTTTTCACTGAAGCTTTCTTT
>.|TRBD1|TRBJ2-5|TRBV7-2
CASSLRAGGGETQYF
TGTGCCAGCAGCCTACGGGCAGGGGGCGGAGAGACCCAGTACTTC
>.|.|TRBJ1-2|TRBV6-6
CASSLGGDGDTF
TGTGCCAGCTCGCTTGGGGGTGATGGCGACACCTTC
>many|.|TRBJ2-5|TRBV9
CASSVALSETQYF
TGTGCCAGCAGCGTAGCTCTCAGTGAGACCCAGTACTTC
>.|.|TRBJ2-1|TRBV12-3/TRBV12-4
CASIWGGSYNEQFF
TGTGCCAGCATCTGGGGCGGCTCCTACAATGAGCAGTTCTTC
>.|.|TRBJ2-6|TRBV7-2
CASSRNYFGANVLTF
TGTGCCAGCAGCCGCAACTATTTCGGGGCCAACGTCCTGACTTTC